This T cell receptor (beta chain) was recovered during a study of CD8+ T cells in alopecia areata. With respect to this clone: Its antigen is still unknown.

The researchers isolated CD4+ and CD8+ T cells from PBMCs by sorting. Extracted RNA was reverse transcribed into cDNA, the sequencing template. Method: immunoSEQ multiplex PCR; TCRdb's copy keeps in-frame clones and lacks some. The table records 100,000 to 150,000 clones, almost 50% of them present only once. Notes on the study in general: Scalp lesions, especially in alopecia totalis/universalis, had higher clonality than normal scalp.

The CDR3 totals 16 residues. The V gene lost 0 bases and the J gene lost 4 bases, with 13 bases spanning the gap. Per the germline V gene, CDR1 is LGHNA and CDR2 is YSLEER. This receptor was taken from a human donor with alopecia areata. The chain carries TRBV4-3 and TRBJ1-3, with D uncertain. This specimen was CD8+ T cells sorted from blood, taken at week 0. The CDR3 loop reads CASSQDHESWGNTIYF. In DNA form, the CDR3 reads TGCGCCAGCAGCCAAGATCACGAGAGCTGGGGAAACACCATATATTTT.